The 26 T cell receptor beta chains listed next were all sequenced from one sample in a study of vaccination and CD4 T cells after COVID-19. The Oncomine TCR Beta short-read assay sequenced DNA from cultured CD4+ T cells. Genomic DNA from cultured CD4+ T cells was extracted. TCRdb independently ran MiXCR on the PCR reads; one entry per CDR3 protein. The table lists 10,000 or so distinct CDR3 sequences, around 35% of them singletons. The sample's treatment: approximately nine-day PBMC culture with coronavirus spike peptide pools or control peptides (ViraFEST assay). Gathering of the CD4+ T cells, from the unexposed donor, took place before the COVID-19 pandemic (2011-2018). Antigens for these TCRs are unknown. Sequenced: CD4+ T cells from blood, cultured in vitro. These receptors came from a human donor in good health.

The chain couples TRBV6-1 to TRBJ1-6, with a possible D match to TRBD1 (5 bases). Trimming shortened V by 9 bases and J by 7 bases, and 16 bases separated the two germline ends. Per the germline V gene, CDR1 is MNHNS and CDR2 is SASEGT. This CDR3 region has 14 residues. CDR3 nucleotides: TGTGCCAGTCGGGGGGGTGTGGAGAATTCACCCCTCCACTTT. Residues: CASRGGVENSPLHF.

This clonotype is classed as medium-sized. The rearrangement joins TRBV6-2 or TRBV6-3 to TRBJ1-2, with 8 bases lining up with TRBD1. V gave up 6 bases and J gave up 3 bases; unmatched junction bases: 9. Germline assignment: CDR1 MNHEY and CDR2 SVGEGT. This CDR3 contains 15 residues. The CDR3 reads CASREVGQGDYGYTF. The CDR3, as DNA: TGTGCCAGCAGAGAAGTAGGACAGGGAGACTATGGCTACACCTTC.

The gene calls are TRBV5-5 and TRBJ2-2; unclear D gene. Germline CDR1 reads SGHKS; CDR2 reads YYEKEE (reference sequence). V was shortened by 1 base and J by 7 bases, with 5 bases between the two germline ends. The CDR3 sequence is 12 residues long. Here the CDR3 reads CASSLTDGELFF. As DNA, the CDR3 is TGTGCCAGCAGCTTGACCGACGGGGAGCTGTTTTTT.

The chain joins TRBV6-2 or TRBV6-3 to TRBJ2-1; 8 nucleotides line up with TRBD2. CDR1 and CDR2 (germline): MNHEY, SVGEGT. This CDR3 is 16 amino acids long. The V gene end was trimmed by 0 bases and the J gene end by 2 bases; junction bases not matched to a gene: 3. The DNA for the CDR3 is TGTGCCAGCAGTTACTCGACTAGCGCGGCCTACAATGAGCAGTTCTTC. Amino acids: CASSYSTSAAYNEQFF.

This clonotype was observed a handful of times. CDR3 sequence reads: CATEGTYEQYF. For the CDR3, the DNA is TGTGCCACCGAGGGTACCTACGAGCAGTACTTC. This rearrangement joins TRBV10-3 to TRBJ2-7, with D perhaps matching TRBD2 (5 bases). The germline V gene has CDR1 ENHRY and CDR2 SYGVKD. CDR3 length: 11 amino acids. Trimming removed 10 bases from V and 2 bases from J, with 9 bases in between.

J is TRBJ2-3 and V is TRBV10-2; D uncertain. CDR1 is WSHSY, CDR2 SAAADI, per germline. V lost 4 bases to trimming and J lost 2 bases, with 13 bases between them. The CDR3 covers 15 residues. The CDR3 DNA sequence: TGCGCCAGCAGTGTTTGGTCCGGAGCCACAGATACGCAGTATTTT. It translates to CASSVWSGATDTQYF.

This clonotype was detected a few times. The chain uses TRBV21-1 and TRBJ2-7; TRBD1 is the table's D call and was not checked against the DNA. TRBV21-1 is a pseudogene segment. The CDR3 length is 16 residues. This CDR3 reads CASSKGGQGHSYEQYF. In DNA, the CDR3 is TGTGCCAGCAGCAAAGGGGGACAGGGTCACTCCTACGAGCAGTACTTC.

This chain joins TRBV6-4 and TRBJ2-6; 11 bases agree with TRBD1. This CDR3 spans 21 amino acids. V shed 2 bases and J 1 base; nucleotides not matched to a gene: 13. The germline V gene encodes CDR1 MRHNA and CDR2 SNTAGT. The CDR3 coding sequence is TGTGCCAGCAGTGACCTGGGGACCTCTGGGACAGGGGGGTCTGGGGCCAACGTCCTGACTTTC. Its protein product is CASSDLGTSGTGGSGANVLTF.

There are a few counts of this clonotype. CDR3 sequence: CASSPHTGLAVSSYNEQFF. DNA for the CDR3: TGTGCCAGCAGCCCACATACAGGACTAGCGGTAAGCTCCTACAATGAGCAGTTCTTC. The V call is TRBV28, the J call TRBJ2-1, with 10 bases aligning to TRBD2. Germline assignment: CDR1 MDHEN and CDR2 SYDVKM. CDR3 length equals 19 residues. With V trimmed by 6 bases and J by 0 bases, 14 bases remained unmatched.

Only a few counts were recorded for this clonotype. V is TRBV6-1 and J is TRBJ1-5; 7 bases are a match to TRBD1. J gave up 12 bases and V 6 bases, and 11 bases lay outside the gene matches. Germline V gene lookup returns CDR1 MNHNS and CDR2 SASEGT. There are 13 residues in the CDR3. The chain's CDR3 is CASSLREGGSQHF. CDR3 DNA sequence: TGTGCCAGCAGCCTCAGGGAAGGGGGCAGCCAGCATTTT.

This clonotype has just a few counts. This sequence joins TRBV6-1 and TRBJ1-5; D call uncertain. The V and J ends lost 3 bases and 4 bases respectively, with 16 bases between them. The CDR3 loop spans 16 amino acids. Germline V gives CDR1 MNHNS, CDR2 SASEGT. The DNA for the CDR3 is TGTGCCAGCAGTGACTGGACGGGTATGGGGAATCAGCCCCAGCATTTT. Protein: CASSDWTGMGNQPQHF.

The chain couples TRBV28 to TRBJ1-3; 9 positions match TRBD1. The CDR3 is 13 residues long. The V segment lost 4 bases and the J segment 10 bases; nucleotides outside the gene matches: 5. Germline CDR1 is MDHEN and CDR2 is SYDVKM. For the CDR3, the DNA is TGTGCCAGCAGTTCGACAGGGGGGATAACCATATATTTT. This gives the protein CASSSTGGITIYF.

The rearrangement links TRBV7-2 to TRBJ2-2, with D uncertain. Trimming took 5 bases from V and 9 from J, leaving 13 bases between them. Looked up from germline, CDR1 is SGHTA and CDR2 is FQGNSA. The CDR3 has 13 residues. The DNA of the CDR3 is TGTGCCAGCAGCCTAAGCGTCCCACGGGAGCTGTTTTTT. Its protein product is CASSLSVPRELFF.

In its sample, this clonotype was seen a few times. CDR3 DNA sequence: TGTGCCAGCAGCTTAGGGACAGGCAAAGAGACCCAGTACTTC. Amino acid sequence: CASSLGTGKETQYF. The chain carries TRBV11-3 and TRBJ2-5; TRBD1 agrees at 7 bases. This CDR3 spans 14 amino acids. Per germline, CDR1 SGHNT and CDR2 YENEEA. Losses at the gene ends were 1 base for V and 3 bases for J; bases not matched to a gene: 2.

The CDR3 loop reads CSARRTNEKLFF. DNA for the CDR3: TGCAGTGCTCGTCGGACTAATGAAAAACTGTTTTTT. The gene calls are TRBV20-1 and TRBJ1-4, with D hard to call. This CDR3 is 12 amino acids long. Between the trimmed V and J ends, which lost 5 bases and 2 bases, there was a span of 6 bases. Germline V gene data show CDR1 as DFQATT and CDR2 as SNEGSKA (reference sequence).

This clonotype appeared a few times. The chain links TRBV7-2 to TRBJ1-2, with 7 positions matching TRBD1. This CDR3 region has 13 residues. CDR1 and CDR2 (germline): SGHTA, FQGNSA. The V and J ends lost 5 bases and 8 bases, in that order; junction bases with no gene match: 8. CDR3 region: CASSPKGALGYTF. CDR3 bases: TGTGCCAGCAGCCCAAAGGGGGCGCTCGGCTACACCTTC.

The J gene is TRBJ1-1, the V gene TRBV20-1; D is undetermined. CDR1 DFQATT and CDR2 SNEGSKA come from the germline V gene (reference sequence). Trimming removed 1 base from V and 5 bases from J, with 8 bases in between. The CDR3 is made up of 12 amino acids. The CDR3 DNA follows: TGCAGTGCTAGAGTTGCCGTGACTGAAGCTTTCTTT. Protein sequence: CSARVAVTEAFF.

This clonotype appeared a few times. This sequence joins TRBV28 and TRBJ1-2, with TRBD1 identical over 7 bases. Germline assignment: CDR1 MDHEN and CDR2 SYDVKM. The CDR3 extends over 15 amino acids. Trimming cost V 6 bases and J 4 bases; bases outside gene matches: 11. The CDR3 region has the DNA TGTGCCAGCAGACCTCCCGGGACAGCGTTCTATGGCTACACCTTC. Amino acids: CASRPPGTAFYGYTF.

The genes are TRBV11-1 and TRBJ1-6; 7 positions match TRBD1. Unmatched junction bases numbered 3, after V lost 2 bases and J lost 5 bases. The germline V gene has CDR1 SGHAT and CDR2 FQDESV (reference sequence). This CDR3 comprises 15 residues. CDR3 nucleotide sequence: TGTGCCAGCAGCTTACGCACAGGGGATAATTCACCCCTCCACTTT. Protein: CASSLRTGDNSPLHF. The whole variable domain, remainder taken from reference TRBV11-1 and TRBJ1-6, is EAEVAQSPRYKITEKSQAVAFWCDPISGHATLYWYRQILGQGPELLVQFQDESVVDDSQLPKDRFSAERLKGVDSTLKIQPAELGDSAMYLCASSLRTGDNSPLHFGNGTRLTVT.

The chain has TRBV7-3 and TRBJ2-1; TRBD1 might be the D (6 bases). Germline V CDR1 and CDR2: SGHTA, FQGTGA. This CDR3 comprises 13 residues. Trimming shortened V by 4 bases and J by 5 bases, and 9 bases separated the two germline ends. CDR3 bases: TGTGCCAGCAGCTCCGGACAGCACAATGAGCAGTTCTTC. Translating gives CASSSGQHNEQFF.

The chain carries TRBV7-3 and TRBJ2-1; 8 positions agree with TRBD2. The junction had 6 bases not matched to a gene; V was cut back by 7 bases and J by 4 bases. Germline CDR1 SGHTA, CDR2 FQGTGA. This CDR3 spans 14 amino acids. The CDR3 DNA reads TGTGCCAGCACCCCCGGGGGGGGTTACAATGAGCAGTTCTTC. Its protein product is CASTPGGGYNEQFF. The full variable domain, rest sourced from reference TRBV7-3 and TRBJ2-1, is GAGVSQTPSNKVTEKGKYVELRCDPISGHTALYWYRQSLGQGPEFLIYFQGTGAADDSGLPNDRFFAVRPEGSVSTLKIQRTERGDSAVYLCASTPGGGYNEQFFGPGTRLTVL.

The chain combines TRBV27 with TRBJ2-5, with 9 bases fitting TRBD1. Per germline, CDR1 MNHEY and CDR2 SMNVEV (reference sequence). The CDR3 has 17 residues. The V and J ends lost 3 bases and 5 bases, in that order; junction bases with no gene match: 13. CDR3 sequence reads: CASSLFASGTGTETQYF. DNA for the CDR3: TGTGCCAGCAGTTTGTTCGCCTCCGGGACAGGGACGGAGACCCAGTACTTC.

The genes are TRBV5-6 and TRBJ1-1, with D possibly TRBD1 on 6 matching bases. The CDR3 is 14 amino acids. V gave up 3 bases and J gave up 6 bases, with 15 bases separating them. Germline V gives CDR1 SGHDT, CDR2 YYEEEE. The DNA of the CDR3 is TGTGCCAGCAGCTACAGCCCACAGGGCGCTGAAGCTTTCTTT. As protein: CASSYSPQGAEAFF.

This clonotype showed up just a few times. J is TRBJ1-3 and V is TRBV7-2; D is unresolved. CDR1 is SGHTA, CDR2 FQGNSA, per germline. Trimming took 6 bases from V and 4 from J, leaving 10 bases between them. There are 13 residues in the CDR3. CDR3 amino acids: CASRARGGNTIYF. CDR3 DNA sequence: TGTGCCAGCAGAGCACGTGGGGGAAACACCATATATTTT.

A few counts support this clonotype. The chain carries TRBV20-1 and TRBJ2-7; weak D call: TRBD2 (5 bases). This CDR3 comprises 15 residues. V lost 6 bases and J lost 6, with 24 bases in between. Germline lookup yields CDR1 DFQATT and CDR2 SNEGSKA (reference sequence). CDR3 in amino acids: CSAPLGSGIVGEQYF. The CDR3, as DNA: TGCAGTGCCCCCCTAGGTTCGGGGATAGTTGGCGAGCAGTACTTC.

Worth noting for this clonotype: Being one base from a much bigger clone, this may be a read error. The chain recombines TRBV20-1 with TRBJ1-2; TRBD1 matches at 7 bases. CDR1 is DFQATT, CDR2 SNEGSKA, per germline (reference sequence). Unmatched junction bases numbered 13, after V lost 3 bases and J lost 6 bases. The CDR3 extends over 15 amino acids. The CDR3 is CSASVVETRGHGYTF. CDR3 sequence (DNA): TGCAGTGCTAGCGTTGTCGAGACGAGGGGGCATGGCTACACCTTC.